Following are 24 T cell receptor beta chains from one sample sequenced in a study of CD8 T cells in Susac syndrome. After extraction with the RNeasy kit, about 0.45 to 1 ug of the RNA was reverse transcribed using random hexamers. TCRdb redid the calling of the immunoSEQ multiplex PCR reads with MiXCR, one entry per CDR3 protein. Of 180,000 or so distinct CDR3 sequences in the sample, over 85% are singletons; the top ten hold around 0.11%. Sequencing used CD4+ T cells from PBMCs. The source of these receptors is a human donor in good health.

The chain links TRBV2 to TRBJ2-5; 7 positions agree with TRBD2. Germline assignment: CDR1 SNHLY and CDR2 FYNNEI. Trimming took 11 bases from V and 5 from J; bases not matched to a gene: 8. The CDR3 sequence is 12 residues long. The CDR3 coding sequence is TGTGCCGTTTCTAGCGGAGTGGAGACCCAGTACTTC. Translating it yields CAVSSGVETQYF.

The chain combines TRBV11-3 with TRBJ2-1; D remains ambiguous. Looked up from germline, CDR1 is SGHNT and CDR2 is YENEEA. Trimming stripped 5 bases from V and 9 bases from J, with 8 bases between. The CDR3 sequence is 11 residues long. The DNA of the CDR3 is TGTGCCAGCAGCACCAAGGGTGAGCAGTTCTTC. Its translation: CASSTKGEQFF.

As DNA, the CDR3 is TGCAGCGTTGAAGAAACGGGGGCTGTCGAAGAGGTCTACACCTTC. The encoded protein is CSVEETGAVEEVYTF. V and J are TRBV29-1 and TRBJ1-2; tentatively, D is TRBD1 (6 bases). V was shortened by 0 bases and J by 10 bases, with 21 bases between the two germline ends. The CDR3 extends over 15 amino acids. CDR1 SQVTM and CDR2 ANQGSEA come from the germline V gene.

This chain connects TRBV10-2 to TRBJ1-1, with D uncertain. The CDR3 runs to 13 residues. V lost 4 bases, J lost 1 base, and 7 bases lay in between. Germline assignment: CDR1 WSHSY and CDR2 SAAADI. CDR3 sequence reads: CASSGFRNTEAFF. CDR3 DNA: TGCGCCAGCAGTGGTTTTCGGAACACTGAAGCTTTCTTT.

The CDR3 region has the DNA TGCAGTGCTGACCCGGGGGAGACAGGGTTCTACAATGAGCAGTTCTTC. The encoded protein is CSADPGETGFYNEQFF. The chain uses TRBV20-1 and TRBJ2-1; tentative D call: TRBD1 (7 bases). Trimming removed 5 bases from V and 3 bases from J, with 20 bases in between. The CDR3 is made up of 16 amino acids. Germline lookup yields CDR1 DFQATT and CDR2 SNEGSKA (reference sequence).

This chain joins TRBV20-1 and TRBJ1-2; perhaps TRBD1 as D (5 bases). V was shortened by 3 bases and J by 2 bases, with 7 bases between the two germline ends. The CDR3 covers 12 residues. Germline V lookup: CDR1 DFQATT, CDR2 SNEGSKA (reference sequence). CDR3 nucleotides: TGCAGTGCTAGTCGGGACAACTATGGCTACACCTTC. This gives the protein CSASRDNYGYTF.

The gene calls are TRBV30 and TRBJ1-1; 10 bases match TRBD1. The CDR3 has 14 amino acids. V lost 5 bases, J lost 4 bases, and 7 bases stayed unmatched. Germline V gives CDR1 GTSNPN, CDR2 SVGIG (reference sequence). The CDR3 bases are TGTGCCTGGTCGAAGGGACAGGGGACCACTGAAGCTTTCTTT. It translates to CAWSKGQGTTEAFF.

V and J are TRBV5-1 and TRBJ2-5, with D unclear. CDR1 is SGHRS and CDR2 is YFSETQ in the germline V gene. This CDR3 spans 13 amino acids. The ends were cut back, 0 bases at V and 5 bases at J, with 8 bases in the middle. For the CDR3, the DNA is TGCGCCAGCAGCTTGGAGGGAAGCGAGACCCAGTACTTC. It encodes CASSLEGSETQYF.

The chain combines TRBV20-1 with TRBJ2-1; TRBD2 agrees at 9 bases. The germline gives CDR1 DFQATT, CDR2 SNEGSKA (reference sequence). The CDR3 runs to 14 residues. V was clipped by 4 bases and J by 3 bases; unmatched bases: 4. For the CDR3, the DNA is TGCAGTGCTACTAGCGGGACCCTCTACAATGAGCAGTTCTTC. Encoded protein: CSATSGTLYNEQFF.

The genes are TRBV7-2 and TRBJ1-2; D gene unclear. The CDR3 runs 14 residues. CDR1 and CDR2 from the germline V gene are SGHTA and FQGNSA. Between the trimmed V and J ends, which lost 6 bases and 1 base, there was a span of 12 bases. The CDR3 region is CASRPGPRNYGYTF. The CDR3 nucleotides read TGTGCCAGCAGGCCCGGGCCTCGTAACTATGGCTACACCTTC.

The chain is built from TRBV29-1 and TRBJ1-1, with D possibly being TRBD1 (6 bases). CDR3 length: 13 residues. The germline V and J ends were trimmed by 6 bases and 1 base, with 12 bases remaining between them. CDR1 and CDR2 from the germline V gene are SQVTM and ANQGSEA. CDR3 in amino acids: CSVVTGQNTEAFF. The CDR3 DNA follows: TGCAGCGTCGTGACAGGCCAGAACACTGAAGCTTTCTTT.

This rearrangement joins TRBV7-2 to TRBJ1-1; D not resolved. From germline, CDR1 is SGHTA and CDR2 FQGNSA. Trimming took 1 base from V and 10 from J, leaving 7 bases between them. The CDR3 is 11 residues long. CDR3: CASSLGSAAFF. CDR3 nucleotides: TGTGCCAGCAGCTTAGGGTCCGCAGCTTTCTTT.

V and J are TRBV28 and TRBJ1-5, with D possibly being TRBD1 (5 bases). The CDR3 spans 13 residues. V lost 8 bases and J 4 bases, leaving 12 bases between the germline ends. Per the germline V gene, CDR1 is MDHEN and CDR2 is SYDVKM. The CDR3 protein is CASGLEGNQPQHF. CDR3 sequence (DNA): TGTGCCAGCGGACTTGAGGGGAATCAGCCCCAGCATTTT.

The chain uses TRBV6-5 and TRBJ1-2; D is perhaps TRBD1 (5 bases). CDR1 and CDR2 from the germline V gene are MNHEY and SVGAGI. The CDR3 covers 14 residues. The germline V and J ends were trimmed by 9 bases and 8 bases, with 22 bases remaining between them. CDR3 residues: CASIDGTLAGGYTF. The CDR3 nucleotides are TGTGCCAGTATTGACGGGACCTTAGCGGGAGGCTACACCTTC.

DNA of the CDR3: TGTGCCAGCAGAAACGTTAGCGGGAGCCTCCAAGAGACCCAGTACTTC. Its translation is CASRNVSGSLQETQYF. This chain uses TRBV28 with TRBJ2-5, with 9 bases identical to TRBD2. Germline V gene sequence: CDR1 MDHEN, CDR2 SYDVKM. J gave up 1 base and V 6 bases, and 9 bases lay outside the gene matches. This CDR3 has 16 amino acids.

The chain links TRBV6-2 or TRBV6-3 to TRBJ2-1; D might be TRBD2 (6 bases). Germline V CDR1 and CDR2: MNHEY, SVGEGT. The CDR3 has 14 amino acids. Trimming cost V 5 bases and J 6 bases, with 14 bases left between them. CDR3 sequence reads: CASSTIAEINEQFF. The CDR3 coding sequence is TGTGCCAGCAGTACCATAGCGGAGATCAATGAGCAGTTCTTC.

The V call is TRBV6-6, the J call TRBJ2-4, with D unresolved. The CDR3 sequence is 12 residues long. Germline V CDR1 and CDR2: MNHNY, SVGAGI (reference sequence). The ends were cut back, 6 bases at V and 8 bases at J, with 11 bases in the middle. CDR3: CASSPRRDIQYF. In DNA, the CDR3 is TGTGCCAGCAGCCCAAGACGGGACATTCAGTACTTC.

The chain employs TRBV5-4 and TRBJ2-5; the D gene is possibly TRBD2 (7 bases). V was trimmed by 4 bases and J by 4 bases, leaving 14 bases between them. Germline V gene sequence: CDR1 SGHNT, CDR2 YYREEE (reference sequence). The CDR3 contains 14 residues. As DNA, the CDR3 is TGTGCCAGCAGCCCCACGGGGGGCGGAGAGACCCAGTACTTC. Translated: CASSPTGGGETQYF.

The V gene is TRBV11-3, the J gene TRBJ2-1; no firm D call. Trimming stripped 5 bases from V and 5 bases from J, with 4 bases between. This CDR3 region has 11 residues. CDR1 and CDR2 from the germline V gene are SGHNT and YENEEA. This chain's CDR3 is CASSGNNEQFF. CDR3 DNA sequence: TGTGCCAGCAGCGGTAACAATGAGCAGTTCTTC.

V usage is TRBV14 and J usage is TRBJ2-3; a possible D gene is TRBD1 (5 bases). Trimming stripped 1 base from V and 10 bases from J, with 12 bases between. This CDR3 comprises 13 residues. From germline, CDR1 is SGHDN and CDR2 FVKESK. As DNA, the CDR3 is TGTGCCAGCAGCCAAGTATGGGGCTCGGCGCAGTATTTT. Its protein product is CASSQVWGSAQYF. The entire variable domain, with the rest obtained from reference TRBV14 and TRBJ2-3, is as follows: EAGVTQFPSHSVIEKGQTVTLRCDPISGHDNLYWYRRVMGKEIKFLLHFVKESKQDESGMPNNRFLAERTGGTYSTLKVQPAELEDSGVYFCASSQVWGSAQYFGPGTRLTVL.

This chain connects TRBV7-6 to TRBJ2-3; D is unresolved. This CDR3 region has 12 residues. The V end lost 5 bases, the J end lost 8 bases, and 11 bases lay between the germline ends. CDR1 and CDR2 from the germline V gene are SGHVS and FNYEAQ. The DNA for the CDR3 is TGTGCCAGCAGCATTACACATGGTACGCAGTATTTT. It codes for CASSITHGTQYF.

The chain is built from TRBV19 and TRBJ1-4; D not resolved. CDR3 length: 14 amino acids. The ends were cut back, 6 bases at V and 0 bases at J, with 8 bases in the middle. Germline CDR1 reads LNHDA; CDR2 reads SQIVND (reference sequence). For the CDR3, the DNA is TGTGCCAGTAGAGACGGAGCAACTAATGAAAAACTGTTTTTT. This sequence encodes CASRDGATNEKLFF.

This clonotype was counted a single time. CDR3 sequence (DNA): TGTGCCAGCAGTTACACCCTTATCAGGGGGGGCTATGGCTACACCTTC. Translating it yields CASSYTLIRGGYGYTF. The rearrangement uses TRBV6-5 and TRBJ1-2; 7 bases are a match to TRBD1. Germline loops: CDR1 MNHEY, CDR2 SVGAGI. Trimming removed 2 bases from V and 4 bases from J; junction bases left unmatched: 10. The CDR3 contains 16 residues.

The J gene is TRBJ1-1, the V gene TRBV3-1, with 7 nucleotides matching TRBD1. Trimming took 1 base from V and 0 from J; bases not matched to a gene: 2. The CDR3 spans 15 residues. Germline V gene data show CDR1 as LGHDT and CDR2 as YNNKEL (reference sequence). As DNA, the CDR3 is TGTGCCAGCAGCCAAGCTGGGACAGTGAACACTGAAGCTTTCTTT. Amino acids: CASSQAGTVNTEAFF.